This T cell receptor (beta chain) was recorded in a study of tumor-infiltrating lymphocytes in primary liver carcinoma. Across the study: Patients were both men and women, whose ages ran from 30 to 69 years.

cDNA specific to TCR beta was made from 450 to 650 ng of total RNA, with a constant-region primer employed for priming. Libraries covering TCR beta were generated through three nested multiplex PCR rounds (using a slightly modified ARM-PCR). PCR rounds one and two used TRBV1-TRBV30 forward primers with a C-beta reverse primer for roughly 9 cycles each. TCRdb re-called the multiplex PCR reads through MiXCR, storing one row per CDR3 protein. The profile shows 55,000 to 65,000 distinct CDR3 sequences, less than 75% of them singletons. This CDR3 has 16 residues. Germline assignment: CDR1 MNHEY and CDR2 SVGEGT. Unsorted bulk tissue, roughly 19-33 mg of it, served as the source for co-extraction of RNA and DNA.

The TCR comes from a man in his forties with primary liver carcinoma and hepatitis B virus infection. The V call is TRBV6-2 or TRBV6-3, the J call TRBJ2-1; TRBD1 is a possible D gene (8 bases). Sequenced sample: liver tumor tissue from sampling region 2. The subset was: tumor region T2, inferior pole. The CDR3 nucleotides are TGTAACAGCAGACGAGGACAGGGAGGGATATACAATGAGCAGTTCTTC. Translation gives CNSRRGQGGIYNEQFF.